These T cell receptor beta chains were read from a single sample in a study of CD8 T cells in Susac syndrome. TCRdb recomputed calls from the immunoSEQ multiplex PCR reads with MiXCR, one row per CDR3 protein. The sample records around 80,000 distinct CDR3 sequences, roughly 96% being singletons. The specimen was CD8+ T cells from PBMCs. The receptors shown here come from a human donor with Susac syndrome. CDR3s include the opening cysteine and the closing phenylalanine or tryptophan. Each record gives: J gene, D gene, V gene, CDR3 protein. D genes are given only for firm matches.

>TRBJ1-1|-|TRBV29-1
CSVGGGAEAFF
>TRBJ1-4|-|TRBV13
CASSLGLSGNYEKLFF
>TRBJ1-2|-|TRBV20-1
CSATNQGGYGYTF
>TRBJ2-7|-|TRBV9
CASSVAGESYEQYF
>TRBJ1-1|TRBD1|TRBV20-1
CSAGTGSMKGAFF
>TRBJ2-3|TRBD2|TRBV28
CASSLTSGGTDTQYF
>TRBJ1-1|-|TRBV20-1
CSVREGPPEAFF
>TRBJ2-5|-|TRBV7-7
CASSLDVQETQYF
>TRBJ1-5|-|TRBV18
CASSPSTNQPQHF
>TRBJ2-6|-|TRBV7-2
CASSPVGGAFSGANVLTF
>TRBJ1-2|-|TRBV19
CASSPILRGLSNYGYTF
>TRBJ2-7|TRBD1|TRBV6-2/TRBV6-3
CASRDGTASYEQYF
>TRBJ2-3|-|TRBV28
CASNVNPLTTDTQYF
>TRBJ2-5|-|TRBV10-2
CASSETETQYF
>TRBJ2-3|-|TRBV5-6
CASSPPARTDTQYF
>TRBJ1-4|TRBD1|TRBV7-9
CASSFRDRNEKLFF
>TRBJ1-1|TRBD1|TRBV20-1
CSARDADRVFWEAFF
>TRBJ2-7|-|TRBV30
CAWSVPPRAVHEQYF
>TRBJ1-5|-|TRBV13
CASSLGRGGRNQPQHF